This T cell receptor (beta chain) is drawn from a study of T cell repertoires in cytomegalovirus infection. Study overall: Well-studied HLA-B-restricted epitopes and recently identified HLA-C-restricted epitopes of CMV were both used in the study. Shared public TCR beta signatures pointed to both CMV infection and a matching HLA type. Study conclusions and caveats: HLA-C-restricted CMV clonotypes gave the most frequent clonotype in two of eight donors.

Of note for this clonotype: Antigen: not known.

Germline V gene data show CDR1 as LGHNA and CDR2 as YNFKEQ. The CDR3 contains 13 residues. V was cut by 4 bases and J by 7 bases, with 10 bases left in between. TCRdb reanalysed the reads using MiXCR and keeps one entry per CDR3 protein. The sample lists hundreds of thousands of distinct CDR3 sequences, about 30% seen once, with 18% in the top ten. The rearrangement links TRBV4-2 to TRBJ2-2, with no clear D. The material sequenced was cultured PBMCs, taken from culture after CMV antigen stimulation. The origin of this receptor is a human donor in good health (CMV status not recorded). Some clones in this sample may be carry-over from other donors' samples. In DNA form, the CDR3 reads TGTGCCAGCAGCCTACCACCTGGCGGGGAGCTGTTTTTT. The encoded protein is CASSLPPGGELFF.